The 8 T cell receptor beta chains reported below all come from one sample, sequenced in a study of tumor-infiltrating lymphocytes in localized non-small cell lung cancer. Profiling relied on immunoSEQ multiplex PCR, and the TCRdb table lists in-frame clones only, not all of them. Of around 10,000 clones listed, about 69% were seen once; the top ten hold around a tenth. The sequenced sample consisted of lung tumor tissue. These receptors were obtained from a human donor with non-small cell lung cancer.

This clone turned up a few times. This rearrangement joins TRBV7-8 to TRBJ2-1; possibly TRBD1 for D (6 bases). Germline V lookup: CDR1 SGHVS, CDR2 FQNEAQ. CDR3 size: 14 residues. The ends were cut back, 1 base at V and 6 bases at J, with 10 bases in the middle. The CDR3 nucleotides are TGTGCCAGCAGCTTAGGGACAGCGATCAATGAGCAGTTCTTC. Its translation: CASSLGTAINEQFF.

CDR3 region: CATSRDRGNYGYTF. CDR3 in DNA: TGTGCCACCAGCAGGGACAGGGGGAACTATGGCTACACCTTC. The chain couples TRBV15 to TRBJ1-2; 10 bases agree with TRBD1. Trimming cost V 3 bases and J 2 bases; bases outside gene matches: 0. The CDR3 sequence is 14 residues long. CDR1 and CDR2 (germline): LNHNV, YYDKDF (reference sequence).

A few counts support this clone. CDR3 DNA sequence: TGCGCCAGCAGCTTGGTAGCAGGGGATATCACTGAAGCTTTCTTT. Amino acid sequence: CASSLVAGDITEAFF. This rearrangement joins TRBV5-1 to TRBJ1-1, with D possibly matching TRBD1 (6 bases). Germline loops: CDR1 SGHRS, CDR2 YFSETQ. V lost 0 bases and J lost 4, with 13 bases in between. CDR3 size: 15 residues.

The chain carries TRBV29-1 and TRBJ2-5; D is perhaps TRBD1 or TRBD2 (5 bases each). The CDR3 loop spans 13 amino acids. Germline lookup yields CDR1 SQVTM and CDR2 ANQGSEA. The germline V and J ends were trimmed by 4 bases and 9 bases, with 18 bases remaining between them. CDR3 region: CSVGIGDGGPQYF. The CDR3 DNA sequence: TGCAGCGTTGGGATTGGGGACGGAGGACCCCAGTACTTC.

The chain links TRBV7-9 to TRBJ1-5; D call uncertain. Germline V CDR1 and CDR2: SEHNR, FQNEAQ (reference sequence). The length of the CDR3 is 12 residues. Trimming removed 1 base from V and 9 bases from J, with 7 bases in between. This CDR3 reads CASSLEDSPQHF. The CDR3 nucleotides read TGTGCCAGCAGCTTAGAGGACTCGCCCCAGCATTTT.

The chain recombines TRBV11-2 with TRBJ2-3, with D possibly being TRBD1 or TRBD2 (5 bases each). Germline V gives CDR1 SGHAT, CDR2 FQNNGV. V lost 0 bases, J lost 2 bases, and 6 bases lay in between. This CDR3 has 14 amino acids. CDR3 in amino acids: CASSLEGDTDTQYF. The CDR3 DNA sequence: TGTGCCAGCAGCTTAGAGGGGGACACAGATACGCAGTATTTT.

The chain recombines TRBV5-1 with TRBJ2-1; no clear D gene. The CDR3 consists of 13 residues. Germline-derived CDR1 and CDR2 are SGHRS and YFSETQ. V lost 4 bases and J 1 base, leaving 6 bases between the germline ends. CDR3 protein: CASSPLSYNEQFF. The CDR3 DNA sequence: TGCGCCAGCAGCCCCCTATCCTACAATGAGCAGTTCTTC.

Here the CDR3 reads CASSSNRGLGYNEQFF. The DNA of the CDR3 is TGCGCCAGCAGCTCAAACAGGGGGCTAGGTTACAATGAGCAGTTCTTC. The gene calls are TRBV5-1 and TRBJ2-1; 9 bases agree with TRBD1. V lost 3 bases and J lost 4; bases outside the gene matches: 8. Per germline, CDR1 SGHRS and CDR2 YFSETQ. The CDR3 totals 16 residues.